This T cell receptor (beta chain) stems from a study of shared T cell receptors in the human thymus (dated by TCRdb to the early 2020s). With respect to the entire study: The study examined how self-reactive, shared T-cell receptor alpha chains are generated in the human thymus.

Receptor libraries were prepared by the immunoSEQ multiplex PCR assay. TCRdb carries this immuneACCESS record with in-frame sequences only. Its versions omit some clonotypes, under half of them owing to an unresolved V gene in the studies checked, with the rest unexplained. A total of roughly 710,000 clones appear in this sample, 70% to 90% of them only once. The ten largest clonotypes hold roughly 0.01% of the sample. CDR1 and CDR2 were assigned from the germline V gene as MGHRA and YSYEKL. The germline V end is reduced by 0 bases and the J end by 3 bases; junction bases left unmatched: 7. Including cysteine and phenylalanine, the CDR3 has 17 amino acids. Solely the CDR3 DNA is kept, with 51 bases framed from the first base. About this clone itself: This clone's antigen is unknown. No qualities accompany the bases; no much larger clone lies one base away.

These data also formed part of another study, on human thymus T cells. As that second paper reports: Immunologically healthy infants undergoing open corrective cardiac surgery for congenital heart defects in Finland were used as donors. Thymus tissue was obtained as surgical resects removed during corrective cardiac surgery. Usage of V and J gene segments appeared to be biased in both the thymic and the peripheral blood repertoires. The related research found that thymic TCR repertoires overlapped highly between unrelated individuals. The study characterized TCR alpha and beta repertoires from about 8 infant thymus samples and a few related peripheral blood samples. The infant donors were about 6 to 244 days old, and the cohort included roughly six males and a couple of females. Thymocytes were freed from the tissue by mechanical means and kept at -70 degrees C as pellets of about 9-33 million cells. A QIAsymphony instrument was used to extract genomic DNA from the frozen cell pellets. Using the immunoSEQ multiplex PCR assay, the TCRB and TCRAD loci were amplified from a standardized quantity of quality-controlled genomic DNA. The amplicons spanned the V(D)J region and were long enough to cover the CDR3 and allow V and J genes to be identified. Amplicon sequencing was performed on an Illumina platform through the commercial immunoSEQ service. Primer bias and sequencing errors were corrected as previously described, and TCRAD and TCRB definitions were based on the IMGT database. immunoSEQ Analyzer 3.0 and VDJTools were used for repertoire analysis, which covered basic statistics, V/J segment usage, diversity estimates, rarefaction and pairwise overlap. Chao1, ChaoE, Efron-Thisted, Shannon and inverse Simpson indices were used to estimate diversity, which was also estimated on datasets down-sampled to the smallest sample. Repertoire overlap used strict matching of CDR3 nucleotide sequence, V gene and J gene, with Jaccard-based multidimensional scaling clustering. Thymus samples yielded on average about 810,000 unique TCRB clonotypes, compared with around 91,000 from blood samples.

The sequence was obtained from a girl less than two years old with a congenital heart defect. Donor details come from another sample of the same person, matched by shared clones. The V and J segments used are TRBV4-1 and TRBJ1-4, and TRBD1 matches 7 of the central bases. Sequencing was done on a sample of thymocytes. The DNA is as follows: TGCGCCAGCAGCCAAGACGACAGGGCATGCCCTAATGAAAAACTGTTTTTT. Its protein is CASSQDDRACPNEKLFF.